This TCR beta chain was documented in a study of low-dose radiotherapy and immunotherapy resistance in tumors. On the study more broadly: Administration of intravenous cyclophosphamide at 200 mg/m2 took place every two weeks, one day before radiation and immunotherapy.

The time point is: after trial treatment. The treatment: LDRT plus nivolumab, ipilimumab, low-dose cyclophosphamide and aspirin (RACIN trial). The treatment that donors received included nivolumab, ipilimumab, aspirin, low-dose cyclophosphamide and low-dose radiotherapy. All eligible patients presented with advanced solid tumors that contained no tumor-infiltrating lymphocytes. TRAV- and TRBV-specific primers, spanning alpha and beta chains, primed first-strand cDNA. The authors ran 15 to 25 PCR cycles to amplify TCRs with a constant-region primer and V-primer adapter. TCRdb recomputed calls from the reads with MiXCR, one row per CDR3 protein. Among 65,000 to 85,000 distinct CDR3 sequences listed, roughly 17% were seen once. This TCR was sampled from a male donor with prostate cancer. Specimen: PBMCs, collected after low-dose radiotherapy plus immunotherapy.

The CDR3 coding sequence is TGTGCCAGCAGCTGGGACAGGGGTGTCCGTGAGCAGTACTTC. Amino acid sequence: CASSWDRGVREQYF. This chain joins TRBV5-5 and TRBJ2-7, with 10 bases lining up with TRBD1. After removal of 3 bases from V and 7 bases from J, the junction contained 7 bases not matched to a gene. Germline loops: CDR1 SGHKS, CDR2 YYEKEE (reference sequence). The CDR3 covers 14 residues.